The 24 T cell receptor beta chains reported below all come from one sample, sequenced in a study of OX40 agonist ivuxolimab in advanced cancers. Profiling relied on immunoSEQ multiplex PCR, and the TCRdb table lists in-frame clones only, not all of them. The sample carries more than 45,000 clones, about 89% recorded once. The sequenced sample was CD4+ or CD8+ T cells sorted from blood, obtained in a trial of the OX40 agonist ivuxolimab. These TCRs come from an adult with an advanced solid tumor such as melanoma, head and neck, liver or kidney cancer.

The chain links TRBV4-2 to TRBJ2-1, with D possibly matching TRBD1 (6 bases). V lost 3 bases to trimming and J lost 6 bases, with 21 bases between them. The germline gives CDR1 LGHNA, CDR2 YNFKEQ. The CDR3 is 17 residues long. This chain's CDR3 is CASSQFVGGAQGNEQFF. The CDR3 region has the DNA TGTGCCAGCAGCCAGTTTGTAGGGGGAGCCCAAGGCAATGAGCAGTTCTTC.

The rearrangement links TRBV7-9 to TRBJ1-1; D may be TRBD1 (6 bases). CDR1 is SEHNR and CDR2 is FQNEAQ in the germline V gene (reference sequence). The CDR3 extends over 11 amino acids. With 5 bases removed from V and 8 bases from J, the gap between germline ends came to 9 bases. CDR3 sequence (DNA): TGTGCCAGCAGCCAAGGGACAGAAGCTTTCTTT. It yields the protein CASSQGTEAFF.

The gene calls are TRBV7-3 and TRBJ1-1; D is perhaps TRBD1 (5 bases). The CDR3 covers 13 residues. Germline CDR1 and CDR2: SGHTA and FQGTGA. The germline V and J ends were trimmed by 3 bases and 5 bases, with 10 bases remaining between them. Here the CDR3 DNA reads TGTGCCAGCAGCTTCGGGGACGGGACTGAAGCTTTCTTT. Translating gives CASSFGDGTEAFF.

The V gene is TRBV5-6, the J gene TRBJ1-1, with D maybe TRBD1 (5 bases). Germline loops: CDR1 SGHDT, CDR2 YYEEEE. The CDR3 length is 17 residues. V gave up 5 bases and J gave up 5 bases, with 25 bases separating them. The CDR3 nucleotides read TGTGCCAGCAGTCCCGGGACCCGCGGAGTGTTGGAAACTGAAGCTTTCTTT. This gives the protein CASSPGTRGVLETEAFF.

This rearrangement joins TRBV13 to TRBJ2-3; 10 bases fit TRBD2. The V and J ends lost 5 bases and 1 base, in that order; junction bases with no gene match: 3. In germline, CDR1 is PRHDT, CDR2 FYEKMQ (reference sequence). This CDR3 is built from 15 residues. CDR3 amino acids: CASSPLAGRTDTQYF. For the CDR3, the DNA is TGTGCCAGCAGCCCACTAGCGGGACGCACAGATACGCAGTATTTT.

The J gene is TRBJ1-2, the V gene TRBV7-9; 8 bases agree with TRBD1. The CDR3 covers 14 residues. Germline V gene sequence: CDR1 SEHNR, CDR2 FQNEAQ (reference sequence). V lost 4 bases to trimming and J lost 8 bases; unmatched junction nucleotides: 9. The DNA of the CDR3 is TGTGCCAGCAGCTCGGTAGACAGGGGTGAAGGCTACACCTTC. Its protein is CASSSVDRGEGYTF. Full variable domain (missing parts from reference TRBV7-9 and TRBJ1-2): DTGVSQNPRHKITKRGQNVTFRCDPISEHNRLYWYRQTLGQGPEFLTYFQNEAQLEKSRLLSDRFSAERPKGSFSTLEIQRTEQGDSAMYLCASSSVDRGEGYTFGSGTRLTVV.

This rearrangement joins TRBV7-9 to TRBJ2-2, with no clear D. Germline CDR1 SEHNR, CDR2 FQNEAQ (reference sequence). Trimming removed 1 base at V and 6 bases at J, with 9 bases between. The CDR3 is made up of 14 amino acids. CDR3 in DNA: TGTGCCAGCAGCTTAGTTGAGCGTCCCGGGGAGCTGTTTTTT. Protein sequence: CASSLVERPGELFF.

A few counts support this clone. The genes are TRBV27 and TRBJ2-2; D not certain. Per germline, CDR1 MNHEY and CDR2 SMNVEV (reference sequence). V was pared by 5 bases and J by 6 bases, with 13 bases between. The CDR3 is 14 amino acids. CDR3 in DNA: TGTGCCAGCAGTCCCCCAGGATCACCCGGGGAGCTGTTTTTT. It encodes CASSPPGSPGELFF.

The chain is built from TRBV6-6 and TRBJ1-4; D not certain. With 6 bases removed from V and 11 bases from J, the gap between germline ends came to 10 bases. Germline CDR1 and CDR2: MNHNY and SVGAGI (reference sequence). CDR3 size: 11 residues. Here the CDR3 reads CASSPEGKLFF. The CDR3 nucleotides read TGTGCCAGCAGCCCCGAAGGGAAACTGTTTTTT.

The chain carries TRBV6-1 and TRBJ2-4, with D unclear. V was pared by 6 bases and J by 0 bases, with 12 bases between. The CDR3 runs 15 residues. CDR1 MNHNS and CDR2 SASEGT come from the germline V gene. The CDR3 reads CASSSEVLAKNIQYF. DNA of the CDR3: TGTGCCAGCAGCTCCGAGGTCCTAGCCAAAAACATTCAGTACTTC.

CDR3 nucleotides: TGCGCCAGCAGCACCGGGACAGGGTTTTCCGGGGAGCTGTTTTTT. Translation gives CASSTGTGFSGELFF. The J gene is TRBJ2-2, the V gene TRBV4-3; 9 bases match TRBD1. Germline assignment: CDR1 LGHNA and CDR2 YSLEER. This CDR3 region has 15 residues. J gave up 6 bases and V 5 bases, and 7 bases lay outside the gene matches.

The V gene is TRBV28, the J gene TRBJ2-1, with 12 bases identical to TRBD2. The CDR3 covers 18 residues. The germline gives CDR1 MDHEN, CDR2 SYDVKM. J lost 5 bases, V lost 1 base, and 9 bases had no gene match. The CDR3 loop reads CASSLLSLAGGPHNEQFF. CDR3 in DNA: TGTGCCAGCAGTTTATTAAGTCTAGCGGGAGGGCCCCACAATGAGCAGTTCTTC.

CDR3 sequence: CASGGGGPYEQYV. CDR3 DNA sequence: TGTGCCAGCGGCGGGGGAGGGCCCTACGAGCAGTACGTC. This chain joins TRBV2 and TRBJ2-7, with TRBD2 identical over 7 bases. With V trimmed by 8 bases and J by 2 bases, 6 bases remained unmatched. The CDR3 extends over 13 amino acids. Germline CDR1 reads SNHLY; CDR2 reads FYNNEI.

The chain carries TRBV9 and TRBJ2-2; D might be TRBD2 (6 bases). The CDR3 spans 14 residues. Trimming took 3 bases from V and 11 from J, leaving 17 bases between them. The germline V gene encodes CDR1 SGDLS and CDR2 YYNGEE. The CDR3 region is CASSGGTYSRELFF. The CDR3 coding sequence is TGTGCCAGCAGCGGGGGGACTTACTCCCGAGAGCTGTTTTTT. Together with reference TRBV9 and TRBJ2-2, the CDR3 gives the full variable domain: DSGVTQTPKHLITATGQRVTLRCSPRSGDLSVYWYQQSLDQGLQFLIQYYNGEERAKGNILERFSAQQFPDLHSELNLSSLELGDSALYFCASSGGTYSRELFFGEGSRLTVL.

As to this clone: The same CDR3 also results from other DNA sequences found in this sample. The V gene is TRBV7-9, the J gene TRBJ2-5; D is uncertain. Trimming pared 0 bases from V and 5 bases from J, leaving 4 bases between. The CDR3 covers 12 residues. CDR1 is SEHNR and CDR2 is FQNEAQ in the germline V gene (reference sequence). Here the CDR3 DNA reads TGTGCCAGCAGCTTAGCGCAGGAGACCCAGTACTTC. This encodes CASSLAQETQYF.

The CDR3 DNA reads TGCGCCAGCAGTCATAGCGGCCCCGGGAGCACAGATACGCAGTATTTT. Residues: CASSHSGPGSTDTQYF. This chain joins TRBV4-3 and TRBJ2-3, with a weak D call TRBD2 (6 bases). Germline assignment: CDR1 LGHNA and CDR2 YSLEER. The CDR3 loop spans 16 amino acids. V was pared by 6 bases and J by 0 bases, with 16 bases between.

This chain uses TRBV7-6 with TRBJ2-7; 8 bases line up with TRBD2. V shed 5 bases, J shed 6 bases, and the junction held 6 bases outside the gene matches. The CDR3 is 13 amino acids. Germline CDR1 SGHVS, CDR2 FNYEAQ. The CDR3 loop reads CASSAGRASEQYF. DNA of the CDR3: TGTGCCAGCAGCGCCGGGAGGGCCTCCGAGCAGTACTTC.

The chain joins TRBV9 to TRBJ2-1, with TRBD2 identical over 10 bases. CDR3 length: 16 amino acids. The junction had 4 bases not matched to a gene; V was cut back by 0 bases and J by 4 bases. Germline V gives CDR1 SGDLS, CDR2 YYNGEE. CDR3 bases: TGTGCCAGCAGCGTAGCGAGGACTAGCGGATACAATGAGCAGTTCTTC. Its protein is CASSVARTSGYNEQFF.

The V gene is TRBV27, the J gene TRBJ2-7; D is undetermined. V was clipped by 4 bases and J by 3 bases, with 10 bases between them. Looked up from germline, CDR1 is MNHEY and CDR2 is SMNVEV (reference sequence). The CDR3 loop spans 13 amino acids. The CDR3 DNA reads TGTGCCAGCAGTTACGGTCCGAACTACGAGCAGTACGTC. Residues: CASSYGPNYEQYV.

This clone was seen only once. The CDR3 spells CASSERVSGANVLTF. The CDR3 DNA reads as TGTGCCAGCAGTGAACGGGTCTCTGGGGCCAACGTCCTGACTTTC. This sequence joins TRBV6-1 and TRBJ2-6; D uncertain. This CDR3 is built from 15 residues. Trimming took 2 bases from V and 0 from J, leaving 5 bases between them. Looked up from germline, CDR1 is MNHNS and CDR2 is SASEGT.

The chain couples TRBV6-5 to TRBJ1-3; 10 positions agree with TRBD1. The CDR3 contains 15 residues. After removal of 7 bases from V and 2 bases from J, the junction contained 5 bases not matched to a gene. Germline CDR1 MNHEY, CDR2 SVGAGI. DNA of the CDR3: TGTGCCAGCACCCCGACAGGGGGCCCTGGAAACACCATATATTTT. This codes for CASTPTGGPGNTIYF.

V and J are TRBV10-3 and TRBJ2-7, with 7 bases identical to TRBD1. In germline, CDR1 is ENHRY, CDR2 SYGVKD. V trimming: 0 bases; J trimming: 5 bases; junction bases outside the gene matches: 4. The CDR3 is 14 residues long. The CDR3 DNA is TGTGCCATCAGTGAGTCGACTGGGACAGACGAGCAGTACTTC. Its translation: CAISESTGTDEQYF.

CDR3 residues: CASSLSPVNRVSLLYNEQFF. CDR3 DNA: TGTGCCAGCAGCCTCTCCCCCGTAAACAGGGTCTCGCTCTTGTACAATGAGCAGTTCTTC. The rearrangement joins TRBV5-4 to TRBJ2-1, with D maybe TRBD1 (6 bases). The germline V and J ends were trimmed by 4 bases and 4 bases, with 30 bases remaining between them. Germline values: CDR1 SGHNT, CDR2 YYREEE (reference sequence). This CDR3 comprises 20 residues.

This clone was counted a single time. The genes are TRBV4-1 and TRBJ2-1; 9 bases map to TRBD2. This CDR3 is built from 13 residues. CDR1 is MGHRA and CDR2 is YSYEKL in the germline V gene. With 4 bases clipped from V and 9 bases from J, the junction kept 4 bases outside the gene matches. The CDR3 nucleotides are TGCGCCAGCAGCCGCCGGACTAGCGTTGAGCAGTTCTTC. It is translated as CASSRRTSVEQFF.